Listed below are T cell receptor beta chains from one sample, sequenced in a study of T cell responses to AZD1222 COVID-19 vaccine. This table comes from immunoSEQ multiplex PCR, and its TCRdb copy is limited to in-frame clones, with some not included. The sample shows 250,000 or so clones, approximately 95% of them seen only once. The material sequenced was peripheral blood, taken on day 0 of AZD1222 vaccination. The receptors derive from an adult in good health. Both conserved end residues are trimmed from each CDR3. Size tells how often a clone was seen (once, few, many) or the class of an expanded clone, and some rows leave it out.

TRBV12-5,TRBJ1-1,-,ASGSTGTEAF
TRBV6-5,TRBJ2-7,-,ASSSAAVTAYEQY
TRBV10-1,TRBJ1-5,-,ASSEKRGRNQPQH
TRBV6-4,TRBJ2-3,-,ASSDSGQNTDTQY
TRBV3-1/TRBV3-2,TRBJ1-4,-,ASSQGTLGEKLF
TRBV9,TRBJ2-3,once,ASSPGLTDTQY
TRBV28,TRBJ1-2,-,ASRLGLSYGYT
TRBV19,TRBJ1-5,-,ASSIGAPYNQPQH
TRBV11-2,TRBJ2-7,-,ASSPNELSYEQY
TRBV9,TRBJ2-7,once,ASSVGEGEQY
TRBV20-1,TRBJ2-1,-,SASGNGRV
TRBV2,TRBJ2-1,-,ASSGGLAGGNEQF
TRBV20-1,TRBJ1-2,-,SAEGGGYT
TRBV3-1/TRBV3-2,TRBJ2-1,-,ASSHPWGEGPGNEQF
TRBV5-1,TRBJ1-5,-,ASSLWPGEDQPQH
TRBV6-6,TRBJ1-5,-,ASSYLDGNQPQH
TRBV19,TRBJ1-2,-,ASSRADIYGYT
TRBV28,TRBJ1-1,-,ASSLEGTEAF
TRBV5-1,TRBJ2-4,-,ASSFLEGASIQY
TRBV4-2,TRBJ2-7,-,ASSPDRGRREQY
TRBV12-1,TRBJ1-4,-,ASSFKRGLNEKLF
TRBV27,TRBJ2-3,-,ASRLSGFEGDTQY
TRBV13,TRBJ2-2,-,ASSRWGLGTGELF
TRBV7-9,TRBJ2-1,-,ASSLGDAYNEQF
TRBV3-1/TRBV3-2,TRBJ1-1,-,ASSRTGGWTEAF
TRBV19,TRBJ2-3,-,ASSTTSGSTDTQY
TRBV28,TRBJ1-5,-,ASTGDREVSYSNQPQH
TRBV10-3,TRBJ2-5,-,AISESTGSVVETQY
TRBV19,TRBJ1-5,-,ASSDPTYQPQH
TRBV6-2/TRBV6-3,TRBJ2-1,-,ASSLAGYNEQF
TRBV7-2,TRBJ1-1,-,ASSFPQGTEAF
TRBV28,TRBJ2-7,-,ASSLGQGGPYEQY
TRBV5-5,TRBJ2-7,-,ASSLGTGVTYEQY
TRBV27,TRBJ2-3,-,ASSSPGLAETDTQY
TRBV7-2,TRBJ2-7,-,ASSVGQGAYGEQY
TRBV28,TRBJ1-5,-,ASSIHNRDPQPQH
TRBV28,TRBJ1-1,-,ASSLFQGGTEAF
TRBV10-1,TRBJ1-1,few,ASSERGRLEAF
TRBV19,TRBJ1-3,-,ASRFGQGLSGNTIY
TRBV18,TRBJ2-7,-,ASSPPIRGRHEQY
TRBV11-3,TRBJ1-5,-,ASSLAELRGRRNQPQH
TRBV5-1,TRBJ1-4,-,ASRQAGDEKLF
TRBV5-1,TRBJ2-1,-,ASSNGGRAEGKQF
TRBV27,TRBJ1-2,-,ASSPYLDRIYGYT
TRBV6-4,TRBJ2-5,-,ASSDPTGRQETQY
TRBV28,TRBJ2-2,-,ALGRFPPGELF
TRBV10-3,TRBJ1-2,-,AISEPTVSYGYT
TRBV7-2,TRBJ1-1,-,ASSSNRGAVKAF
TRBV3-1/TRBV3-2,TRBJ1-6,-,ASSLRQGYNSPLH